The clone carrying this T cell receptor (beta chain) is categorized as medium-sized. Its specificity is unknown. These data are taken from a study of vaccination and CD4 T cells after COVID-19. Whole-study findings and limits: The analysis of convalescent patients involved relatively few individuals and lacked early post-infection timepoints.

From germline, CDR1 is DFQATT and CDR2 SNEGSKA (reference sequence). Trimming took 6 bases from V and 0 from J; bases not matched to a gene: 7. CDR3 size: 17 residues. Treatment described: approximately nine-day PBMC culture with coronavirus spike peptide pools or control peptides (ViraFEST assay). CD4+ T-cell collection from the unexposed donor predated the COVID-19 pandemic (2011-2018). The study sequenced cultured CD4+ T cell DNA using the Oncomine TCR Beta short-read assay. From CD4+ T cells that had been cultured, genomic DNA was extracted. One entry per CDR3 protein, called by TCRdb with MiXCR from the PCR reads. The data show some 4,600 distinct CDR3 sequences, with more than 55% seen just once and roughly 40% held by the top ten.

The clonotype originates from a human donor in good health. This chain uses TRBV20-1 with TRBJ2-4, with 14 bases matching TRBD2. The specimen was CD4+ T cells from blood, cultured in vitro. In nucleotides, the CDR3 is TGCAGTGCGTGGACTAGCGGGAGGAATCTAGCCAAAAACATTCAGTACTTC. Translated: CSAWTSGRNLAKNIQYF.